These 9 T cell receptor beta chains were sequenced from one sample in a study of vaccination effects on CD4 cells after COVID-19. Prior to sequencing, the ViraFEST assay stimulated PBMC with viral peptide pools, which expanded the antigen-specific CD4+ T cells. It was after approximately 11 days of culture that CD4+ T cells were isolated. PCR showed that the person got SARS-CoV-2 infection at some point between March and December 2020. Generated by immunoSEQ multiplex PCR, the TCRdb table keeps only in-frame clones and is missing some. Of about 22,000 clones listed, around 75% are singletons. Which antigens these TCRs recognize remains unknown. The material sequenced was CD4+ T cells from PBMCs cultured with a peptide pool, taken before COVID-19 vaccination. Receptor source: a human donor who had a prior SARS-CoV-2 infection.

V is TRBV5-4 and J is TRBJ2-5; D is uncertain. The CDR3 consists of 14 residues. From germline, CDR1 is SGHNT and CDR2 YYREEE (reference sequence). V was shortened by 1 base and J by 4 bases, with 11 bases between the two germline ends. Here the CDR3 reads CASSLKSRGETQYF. The CDR3 bases are TGTGCCAGCAGCTTGAAGTCCCGTGGAGAGACCCAGTACTTC. Looking up the rest from reference TRBV5-4 and TRBJ2-5 gives the full variable domain: ETGVTQSPTHLIKTRGQQVTLRCSSQSGHNTVSWYQQALGQGPQFIFQYYREEENGRGNFPPRFSGLQFPNYSSELNVNALELDDSALYLCASSLKSRGETQYFGPGTRLLVL.

This clone was recorded only once. This chain joins TRBV11-2 and TRBJ2-3, with D unresolved. Germline lookup yields CDR1 SGHAT and CDR2 FQNNGV. With 5 bases removed from V and 3 bases from J, the gap between germline ends came to 3 bases. This CDR3 is built from 11 residues. The CDR3 bases are TGTGCCAGCAGCCATACAGATACGCAGTATTTT. It encodes CASSHTDTQYF.

V usage is TRBV11-3 and J usage is TRBJ2-1; 13 bases are shared with TRBD2. Trimming cost V 7 bases and J 10 bases; bases outside gene matches: 1. Germline lookup yields CDR1 SGHNT and CDR2 YENEEA. The CDR3 length is 12 residues. For the CDR3, the DNA is TGTGCCAGCACGGGACTAGCGGGGGAGCAGTTCTTC. Amino acids: CASTGLAGEQFF.

As DNA, the CDR3 is TGTGCACTGGAGTCCAGGACAGGGGGTCCCTACGAGCAGTACTTC. Its protein product is CALESRTGGPYEQYF. V gene TRBV30 combines with J gene TRBJ2-7; TRBD1 aligns across 10 bases. The CDR3 has 15 residues. Germline V gene sequence: CDR1 GTSNPN, CDR2 SVGIG (reference sequence).

The chain recombines TRBV5-1 with TRBJ2-7; TRBD1 agrees at 10 bases. The CDR3 runs to 16 residues. V was pared by 4 bases and J by 3 bases, with 10 bases of the junction left unmatched. Germline V CDR1 and CDR2: SGHRS, YFSETQ. In DNA form, the CDR3 reads TGCGCCAGCAGCGGGGGGACAGGGGTCTTATTCTACGAGCAGTACTTC. It yields the protein CASSGGTGVLFYEQYF. The whole variable domain, remainder taken from reference TRBV5-1 and TRBJ2-7, is KAGVTQTPRYLIKTRGQQVTLSCSPISGHRSVSWYQQTPGQGLQFLFEYFSETQRNKGNFPGRFSGRQFSNSRSEMNVSTLELGDSALYLCASSGGTGVLFYEQYFGPGTRLTVT.

V and J are TRBV4-3 and TRBJ2-2; no firm D call. Germline CDR1 reads LGHNA; CDR2 reads YSLEER. V gave up 4 bases and J gave up 3 bases, with 15 bases separating them. The CDR3 is 16 amino acids. CDR3 in amino acids: CASSPNLRQDTGELFF. In nucleotides, the CDR3 is TGCGCCAGCAGCCCAAACCTGCGGCAGGACACCGGGGAGCTGTTTTTT.

V and J are TRBV5-4 and TRBJ1-6; D uncertain. Germline V gene data show CDR1 as SGHNT and CDR2 as YYREEE (reference sequence). The ends were cut back, 0 bases at V and 7 bases at J, with 11 bases in the middle. The CDR3 consists of 15 residues. CDR3 loop: CASSLVRGTNSPLHF. In nucleotides, the CDR3 is TGTGCCAGCAGCTTGGTTCGGGGAACGAATTCACCCCTCCACTTT. The complete variable domain, with remaining parts taken from reference TRBV5-4 and TRBJ1-6, reads ETGVTQSPTHLIKTRGQQVTLRCSSQSGHNTVSWYQQALGQGPQFIFQYYREEENGRGNFPPRFSGLQFPNYSSELNVNALELDDSALYLCASSLVRGTNSPLHFGNGTRLTVT.

This chain uses TRBV9 with TRBJ2-2; tentatively, D is TRBD2 (5 bases). V was cut by 2 bases and J by 5 bases, with 13 bases left in between. CDR1 SGDLS and CDR2 YYNGEE come from the germline V gene. The CDR3 loop spans 15 amino acids. The CDR3 reads CASSVRGSQTGELFF. CDR3 DNA sequence: TGTGCCAGCAGCGTGAGAGGGAGCCAAACCGGGGAGCTGTTTTTT.

The chain uses TRBV9 and TRBJ2-3; D tentatively reads TRBD1 or TRBD2 (5 bases each). Trimming pared 3 bases from V and 5 bases from J, leaving 16 bases between. Germline V gene sequence: CDR1 SGDLS, CDR2 YYNGEE. CDR3 length: 15 amino acids. The CDR3 DNA reads TGTGCCAGCAGCGATCGGCAGGGCGGAGGAGATACGCAGTATTTT. Protein: CASSDRQGGGDTQYF.